These T cell receptor beta chains were read from a single sample in a study of blood T cell repertoires in COVID-19. Sequencing was performed with immunoSEQ multiplex PCR; in TCRdb, only in-frame clones are kept and a portion is missing. The table shows over 150,000 clones, with around 74% occurring only once. Material: peripheral blood. Source of these receptors: a man aged 65 to 79 with acute or convalescent COVID-19. CDR3s include the opening cysteine and the closing phenylalanine or tryptophan. A D gene is named only where the DNA matches it firmly. Size values are once, few and many counts, or a class for expanded clones, and some rows have none.

V,size,J,D,CDR3,DNA
TRBV10-2,NA,TRBJ2-2,NA,CASSESRGNTGELFF,TGCGCCAGCAGTGAGTCGCGGGGGAACACCGGGGAGCTGTTTTTT
TRBV28,NA,TRBJ1-4,NA,CASNPGGEKLFF,TGTGCCAGCAATCCGGGTGGGGAAAAACTGTTTTTT
TRBV11-2,NA,TRBJ2-7,NA,CASSLDGQLYEQYF,TGTGCCAGCAGCTTAGATGGGCAGCTCTACGAGCAGTACTTC
TRBV7-9,NA,TRBJ2-7,TRBD2,CASSPPGTSGHEQYF,TGTGCCAGCAGCCCACCCGGGACTAGCGGCCACGAGCAGTACTTC
TRBV5-5,NA,TRBJ1-3,NA,CASSLTGNGNTIYF,TGTGCCAGCAGCTTGACCGGGAACGGAAACACCATATATTTT
TRBV7-2,NA,TRBJ2-7,NA,CASSLYGGVYEQYF,TGTGCCAGCAGCTTGTACGGCGGGGTGTACGAGCAGTACTTC
TRBV10-1,NA,TRBJ2-2,TRBD2,CASSDRSRWGLVGELFF,TGCGCCAGCAGTGATAGGAGCCGATGGGGACTAGTGGGGGAGCTGTTTTTT
TRBV24-1,few,TRBJ1-2,NA,CATSDGHSGYTF,TGTGCCACCAGTGACGGACATAGTGGCTACACCTTC
TRBV5-6,NA,TRBJ1-1,TRBD1,CASRTQGGGTEAFF,TGTGCCAGCAGGACACAGGGGGGAGGAACTGAAGCTTTCTTT
TRBV9,NA,TRBJ2-3,TRBD2,CASSVEGLAADTQYF,TGTGCCAGCAGCGTAGAGGGACTAGCCGCAGATACGCAGTATTTT
TRBV27,NA,TRBJ1-6,TRBD1,CASSLSQGAPNSPLHF,TGTGCCAGCAGTTTATCACAGGGGGCGCCAAATTCACCCCTCCACTTT
TRBV5-5,NA,TRBJ1-6,TRBD1,CASSLAEGATLNSPLHF,TGTGCCAGCAGCTTGGCCGAGGGGGCCACACTTAATTCACCCCTCCACTTT
TRBV6-6,few,TRBJ1-2,TRBD1,CASRPAVDRRNYGYTF,TGTGCCAGCAGACCAGCCGTGGACAGGAGGAACTATGGCTACACCTTC
TRBV29-1,NA,TRBJ2-3,TRBD2,CSVGRLAGAADTQYF,TGCAGCGTTGGACGACTAGCGGGGGCCGCAGATACGCAGTATTTT
TRBV2,NA,TRBJ1-2,NA,CATHGTGYGYTF,TGTGCCACCCATGGTACAGGATATGGCTACACCTTC
TRBV18,once,TRBJ2-1,TRBD1,CASSPGDRESEQFF,TGTGCCAGCTCACCAGGGGACAGGGAGAGTGAGCAGTTCTTC
TRBV6-5,NA,TRBJ2-7,NA,CASSYNRDGLEQYF,TGTGCCAGCAGTTACAACAGGGATGGACTCGAGCAGTACTTC
TRBV6-5,NA,TRBJ1-5,NA,CASRRSVISNQPQHF,TGTGCCAGCCGACGCAGCGTGATCAGCAATCAGCCCCAGCATTTT
TRBV11-3,NA,TRBJ2-3,TRBD2,CASSLEGSWGLAESTDTQYF,TGTGCCAGCAGCTTGGAGGGTTCGTGGGGACTAGCGGAGAGCACAGATACGCAGTATTTT
TRBV6-5,NA,TRBJ1-6,NA,CASSSDGSSYNSPLHF,TGTGCCAGCAGTTCAGACGGGAGCTCCTATAATTCACCCCTCCACTTT
TRBV19,NA,TRBJ1-4,NA,CASSIQGGGNEKLFF,TGTGCCAGTAGTATACAAGGCGGGGGAAATGAAAAACTGTTTTTT
TRBV18,NA,TRBJ2-1,TRBD2,CASSLPGLAGGQNEQFF,TGTGCCAGCTCGTTACCGGGACTAGCGGGAGGGCAGAATGAGCAGTTCTTC